The T cell receptor beta chain described here comes from a study of OX40 agonist ivuxolimab in advanced cancers. TCRdb's copy holds only in-frame clones and misses some; the assay was immunoSEQ multiplex PCR. Seen here are 65,000 to 90,000 clones, roughly 85% observed once, and the top ten hold less than 0.65%. General study findings and limits: Relative to CD4+ cells, CD8+ T cells on average had more expanded clones.

This CDR3 contains 13 residues. Germline V gene data show CDR1 as SGHNT and CDR2 as YENEEA. Trimming took off 5 bases at V and 4 bases at J, with 11 bases between the two ends. As regards this clone: The target antigen is unknown.

On cycle 4 day 1 and cycle 7 day 1, as well as at baseline, blood was sampled. The source of this sequence is an adult with an advanced solid tumor such as melanoma, head and neck, liver or kidney cancer. The rearrangement links TRBV11-3 to TRBJ1-1; D perhaps matches TRBD1 (6 bases). This sample comprised CD4+ or CD8+ T cells sorted from blood, obtained in a trial of the OX40 agonist ivuxolimab. This chain's CDR3 is CASSSTGSTEAFF. CDR3 coding DNA: TGTGCCAGCAGCAGTACAGGGTCCACTGAAGCTTTCTTT.